The clone carrying this T cell receptor (beta chain) was detected many times. What it recognizes is unknown. This CDR3 is built from 16 residues. Trimming took 4 bases from V and 0 from J, leaving 14 bases between them. The record originates from a study of T cells in Graves' hyperthyroidism and ophthalmopathy. Source material for PBMCs was 10 ml fresh peripheral blood. Study observations and caveats: Expanded thyroid clonotypes (above 0.001) were mostly also found in blood. Stable hyperthyroidism was separated from ophthalmopathy by a model based on 13 V-J features.

From RNA transcripts, TCR beta CDR3 regions were amplified. RT-PCR in the first round (using the HTBI primer set) targeted the TCR CDR3. TCRdb passed the multiplex PCR reads through MiXCR, listing each CDR3 protein once. Of about 52,000 distinct CDR3 sequences in the sample, about half were seen once. The sequence came from a woman between 50 and 59 years old with Graves' ophthalmopathy. Sequencing used blood. The V call is TRBV12-3 or TRBV12-4, the J call TRBJ2-3, with D possibly matching TRBD1 (5 bases). In DNA, the CDR3 is TGTGCCAGCAGTTCCCTCAGACAGAAAAGCACAGATACGCAGTATTTT. Translation gives CASSSLRQKSTDTQYF.